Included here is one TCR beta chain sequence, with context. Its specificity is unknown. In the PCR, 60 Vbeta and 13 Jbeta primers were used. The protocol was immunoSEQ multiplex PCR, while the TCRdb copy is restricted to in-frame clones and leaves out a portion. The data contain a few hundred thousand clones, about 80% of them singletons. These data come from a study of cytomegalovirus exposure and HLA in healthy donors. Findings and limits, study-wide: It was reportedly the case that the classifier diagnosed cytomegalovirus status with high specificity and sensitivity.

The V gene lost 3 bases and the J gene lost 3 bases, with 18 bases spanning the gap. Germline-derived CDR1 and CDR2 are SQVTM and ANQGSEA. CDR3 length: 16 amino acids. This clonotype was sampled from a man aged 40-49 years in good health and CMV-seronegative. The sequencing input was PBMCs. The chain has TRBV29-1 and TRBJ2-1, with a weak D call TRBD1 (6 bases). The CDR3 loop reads CSVDLLGGNRYNEQFF. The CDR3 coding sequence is TGCAGCGTTGATCTTTTAGGGGGAAATCGCTACAATGAGCAGTTCTTC.